This TCR beta chain was profiled in a study of human T cells and chemical hapten exposure. Study overall: Alopecia areata, totalis or universalis affected patients, mainly female.

The V gene lost 6 bases and the J gene lost 1 base, with 9 bases spanning the gap. CDR1 is MNHEY, CDR2 SVGAGI, per germline. The CDR3 has 13 residues. Notes on the study in general: There was no change with DPC sensitization in TCRs above 1 in 1000 frequency.

In the original workflow: A typical sample had approximately 93,000 TCRs, with 23,224 to 690,600 overall. TCRdb called the RACE reads again in MiXCR, with one record for every CDR3 protein. The V and J calls and clone size come from TCRdb's table, not from the authors' own analysis. In the table there are 80,000 to 100,000 distinct CDR3 sequences, about 6.8% of which are singletons. Time point specified: patch test 1, 2 weeks after DPC sensitization. As to treatment: therapeutic diphenylcyclopropenone sensitization with weekly scalp DPC. Blood collection took place prior to placing each patch test. In its sample, this clonotype was seen many times. Its antigen is not identified.

The TCR comes from a woman in her 30s with alopecia areata. Some clones in this sample may be carry-over from other donors' samples. The specimen was whole blood, collected in connection with sensitization to the hapten diphenylcyclopropenone (DPC). The genes are TRBV6-5 and TRBJ1-2; the D gene is possibly TRBD1 (5 bases). CDR3: CASRPDSNYGYTF. CDR3 DNA sequence: TGTGCCAGCAGGCCAGACAGTAACTATGGCTACACCTTC.